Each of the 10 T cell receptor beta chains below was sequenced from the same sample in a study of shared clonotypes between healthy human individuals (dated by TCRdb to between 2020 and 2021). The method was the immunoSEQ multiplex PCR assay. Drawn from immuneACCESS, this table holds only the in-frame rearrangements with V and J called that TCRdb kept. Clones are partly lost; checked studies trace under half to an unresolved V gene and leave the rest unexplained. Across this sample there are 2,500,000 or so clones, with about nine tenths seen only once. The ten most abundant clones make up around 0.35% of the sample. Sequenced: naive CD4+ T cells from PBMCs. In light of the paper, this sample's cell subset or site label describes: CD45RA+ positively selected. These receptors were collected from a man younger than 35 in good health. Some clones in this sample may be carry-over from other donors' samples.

CDR3 region: CASRPPGTDTQYF. CDR3 DNA: TGTGCCAGCAGGCCCCCTGGCACAGATACGCAGTATTTT. The rearrangement joins TRBV25-1 to TRBJ2-3; D uncertain. CDR3 length: 13 residues. CDR1 MGHDK and CDR2 SYGVNS come from the germline V gene. V lost 6 bases and J lost 1, with 8 bases in between. The whole variable domain, filled in from reference TRBV25-1 and TRBJ2-3, reads EADIYQTPRYLVIGTGKKITLECSQTMGHDKMYWYQQDPGMELHLIHYSYGVNSTEKGDLSSESTVSRIRTEHFPLTLESARPSHTSQYLCASRPPGTDTQYFGPGTRLTVL.

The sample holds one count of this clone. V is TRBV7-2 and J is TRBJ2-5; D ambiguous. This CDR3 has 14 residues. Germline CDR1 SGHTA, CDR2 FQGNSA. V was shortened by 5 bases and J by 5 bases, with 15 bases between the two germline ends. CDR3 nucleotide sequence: TGTGCCAGCAGCCGCAATAACGCCAGGGAGACCCAGTACTTC. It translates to CASSRNNARETQYF.

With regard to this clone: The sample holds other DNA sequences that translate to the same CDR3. CDR3 in amino acids: CASSEAVYEQYF. In nucleotides, the CDR3 is TGTGCCAGCAGTGAAGCCGTGTACGAGCAGTACTTC. This chain uses TRBV6-1 with TRBJ2-7; D ambiguous. CDR1 is MNHNS, CDR2 SASEGT, per germline. The CDR3 loop spans 12 amino acids. V lost 0 bases and J lost 4, with 4 bases in between.

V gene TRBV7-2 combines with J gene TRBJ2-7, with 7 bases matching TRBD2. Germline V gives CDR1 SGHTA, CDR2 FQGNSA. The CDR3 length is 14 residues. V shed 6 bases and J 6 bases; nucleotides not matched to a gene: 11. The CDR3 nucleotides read TGTGCCAGCAGTGCACGCAGCGGGACGGTCGAGCAGTACTTC. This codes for CASSARSGTVEQYF.

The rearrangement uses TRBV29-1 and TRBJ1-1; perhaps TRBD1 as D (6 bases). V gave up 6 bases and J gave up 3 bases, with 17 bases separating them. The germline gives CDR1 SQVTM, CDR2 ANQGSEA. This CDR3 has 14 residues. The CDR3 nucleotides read TGCAGCGTCGACTACAGGGTTCGGGACACTGAAGCTTTCTTT. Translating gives CSVDYRVRDTEAFF. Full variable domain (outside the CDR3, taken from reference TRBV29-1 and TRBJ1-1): SAVISQKPSRDICQRGTSLTIQCQVDSQVTMMFWYRQQPGQSLTLIATANQGSEATYESGFVIDKFPISRPNLTFSTLTVSNMSPEDSSIYLCSVDYRVRDTEAFFGQGTRLTVV.

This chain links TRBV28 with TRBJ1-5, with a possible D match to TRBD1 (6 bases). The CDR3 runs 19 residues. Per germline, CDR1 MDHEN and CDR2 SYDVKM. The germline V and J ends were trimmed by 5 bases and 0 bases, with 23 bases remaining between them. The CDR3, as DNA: TGTGCCAGCAGTAACTTTGGCGGGGGCTCAAAACTTAGCAATCAGCCCCAGCATTTT. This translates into CASSNFGGGSKLSNQPQHF.

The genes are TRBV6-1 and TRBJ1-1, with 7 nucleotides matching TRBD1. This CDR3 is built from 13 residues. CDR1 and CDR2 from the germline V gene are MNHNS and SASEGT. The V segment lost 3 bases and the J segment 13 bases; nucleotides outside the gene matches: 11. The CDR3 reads CASSETGSEFVFF. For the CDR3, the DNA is TGTGCCAGCAGTGAGACAGGGTCGGAGTTTGTTTTCTTT.

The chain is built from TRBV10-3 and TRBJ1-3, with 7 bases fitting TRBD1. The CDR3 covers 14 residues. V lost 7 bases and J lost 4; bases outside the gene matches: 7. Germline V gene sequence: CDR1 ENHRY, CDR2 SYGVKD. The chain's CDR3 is CAITPGTAGNTIYF. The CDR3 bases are TGTGCCATCACTCCCGGGACAGCAGGAAACACCATATATTTT.

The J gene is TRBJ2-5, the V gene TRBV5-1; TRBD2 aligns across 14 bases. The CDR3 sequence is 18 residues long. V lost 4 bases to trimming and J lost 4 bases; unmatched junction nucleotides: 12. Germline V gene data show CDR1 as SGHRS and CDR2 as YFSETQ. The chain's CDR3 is CASSRGLAGGVVGETQYF. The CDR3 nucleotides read TGCGCCAGCAGCCGAGGACTAGCGGGAGGCGTAGTGGGAGAGACCCAGTACTTC.

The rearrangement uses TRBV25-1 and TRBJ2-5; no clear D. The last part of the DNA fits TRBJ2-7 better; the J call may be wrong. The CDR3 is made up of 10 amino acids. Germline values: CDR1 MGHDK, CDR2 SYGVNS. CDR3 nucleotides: TGTGCCAGCGGAATCAACGAGCAGTACTTC. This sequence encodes CASGINEQYF.